Presented here are 26 T cell receptor beta chains from one specimen sequenced in a study of cytomegalovirus exposure and HLA in healthy donors. Here immunoSEQ multiplex PCR was the method, and the copy in TCRdb shows in-frame clones only, minus some. The sample shows 150,000 to 250,000 clones, around 80% of them seen only once. The sample comprised PBMCs. These receptor sequences come from a young woman in good health and CMV-seronegative.

This chain uses TRBV2 with TRBJ1-4; the D gene is possibly TRBD1 (5 bases). In germline, CDR1 is SNHLY, CDR2 FYNNEI. The V gene lost 7 bases and the J gene lost 3 bases, with 15 bases spanning the gap. The CDR3 has 15 amino acids. DNA of the CDR3: TGTGCCAGCACCCTCTCAGGGTTGGCTAATGAAAAACTGTTTTTT. Amino acids: CASTLSGLANEKLFF.

The CDR3 region has the DNA TGTGCCAGCAGGAGGGGGACAGGGGACACTGAAGCTTTCTTT. It is translated as CASRRGTGDTEAFF. J is TRBJ1-1 and V is TRBV2; TRBD1 matches at 10 bases. There are 14 residues in the CDR3. Trimming cost V 6 bases and J 3 bases; bases outside gene matches: 4. CDR1 SNHLY and CDR2 FYNNEI come from the germline V gene. The full variable domain, rest sourced from reference TRBV2 and TRBJ1-1, is EPEVTQTPSHQVTQMGQEVILRCVPISNHLYFYWYRQILGQKVEFLVSFYNNEISEKSEIFDDQFSVERPDGSNFTLKIRSTKLEDSAMYFCASRRGTGDTEAFFGQGTRLTVV.

The gene calls are TRBV18 and TRBJ1-1, with a tentative D call TRBD1 (6 bases). The CDR3 is 13 residues long. V lost 3 bases, J lost 5 bases, and 10 bases lay in between. In germline, CDR1 is KGHSH, CDR2 LQKENI. As DNA, the CDR3 is TGTGCCAGCTCACCGATACAGGGTACTGAAGCTTTCTTT. It specifies CASSPIQGTEAFF. The variable domain in full, with the rest retrieved from reference TRBV18 and TRBJ1-1, is NAGVMQNPRHLVRRRGQEARLRCSPMKGHSHVYWYRQLPEEGLKFMVYLQKENIIDESGMPKERFSAEFPKEGPSILRIQQVVRGDSAAYFCASSPIQGTEAFFGQGTRLTVV.

This chain uses TRBV29-1 with TRBJ2-7, with TRBD1 as a possible D gene (5 bases). CDR3 length: 12 amino acids. Trimming took 6 bases from V and 2 from J, leaving 11 bases between them. CDR1 is SQVTM and CDR2 is ANQGSEA in the germline V gene. The CDR3 loop reads CSVHQGTYEQYF. For the CDR3, the DNA is TGCAGCGTCCATCAGGGAACCTACGAGCAGTACTTC.

The chain has TRBV6-1 and TRBJ1-1; unclear D gene. The V gene lost 5 bases and the J gene lost 1 base, with 11 bases spanning the gap. CDR1 and CDR2 (germline): MNHNS, SASEGT. This CDR3 has 14 amino acids. The chain's CDR3 is CASSLHRWNTEAFF. CDR3 sequence (DNA): TGTGCCAGCAGTCTTCACCGGTGGAACACTGAAGCTTTCTTT.

The rearrangement links TRBV7-9 to TRBJ2-7; tentative D call: TRBD2 (5 bases). Germline assignment: CDR1 SEHNR and CDR2 FQNEAQ (reference sequence). This CDR3 spans 13 amino acids. Trimming shortened V by 10 bases and J by 0 bases, and 13 bases separated the two germline ends. The CDR3 nucleotides are TGTGCCACTAGGCCGGGGAGCTCCTACGAGCAGTACTTC. It is translated as CATRPGSSYEQYF. Variable domain in full (rest from reference TRBV7-9 and TRBJ2-7): DTGVSQNPRHKITKRGQNVTFRCDPISEHNRLYWYRQTLGQGPEFLTYFQNEAQLEKSRLLSDRFSAERPKGSFSTLEIQRTEQGDSAMYLCATRPGSSYEQYFGPGTRLTVT.

V usage is TRBV28 and J usage is TRBJ2-7; D remains unclear. Germline lookup yields CDR1 MDHEN and CDR2 SYDVKM. CDR3 size: 12 residues. The V gene lost 7 bases and the J gene lost 2 bases, with 9 bases spanning the gap. As DNA, the CDR3 is TGTGCCAGCAATGAGGAAACCTACGAGCAGTACTTC. Protein sequence: CASNEETYEQYF.

The chain joins TRBV11-3 to TRBJ2-5, with TRBD2 as a possible D gene (7 bases). V was pared by 7 bases and J by 4 bases, with 19 bases between. This CDR3 is 15 amino acids long. The V gene's germline CDR1 is SGHNT and CDR2 YENEEA. The CDR3 DNA sequence: TGTGCCAGCAACCTAGAGGGCGCGGGGGCAGAGACCCAGTACTTC. As protein: CASNLEGAGAETQYF.

The chain is built from TRBV2 and TRBJ1-2; D is perhaps TRBD1 (6 bases). V shed 2 bases and J shed 6 bases, with 13 bases lying between them. The CDR3 runs to 14 residues. Looked up from germline, CDR1 is SNHLY and CDR2 is FYNNEI. CDR3 in DNA: TGTGCCAGCAGTGAAACGCGGGGGGGCAATGGCTACACCTTC. Amino acid sequence: CASSETRGGNGYTF.

The chain is built from TRBV5-1 and TRBJ2-1, with TRBD2 identical over 12 bases. The CDR3 has 16 residues. Germline assignment: CDR1 SGHRS and CDR2 YFSETQ. With 3 bases clipped from V and 7 bases from J, the junction kept 8 bases outside the gene matches. The CDR3 spells CASSSNLAGGPNEQFF. In DNA form, the CDR3 reads TGCGCCAGCAGCTCCAACCTAGCGGGGGGGCCGAATGAGCAGTTCTTC.

The V call is TRBV10-1, the J call TRBJ2-3; TRBD1 matches 8 bases. The V gene's germline CDR1 is WNHNN and CDR2 SYGVQD (reference sequence). The V segment lost 6 bases and the J segment 1 base; nucleotides outside the gene matches: 3. The CDR3 has 14 amino acids. The chain's CDR3 is CASRGRGRTDTQYF. As DNA, the CDR3 is TGCGCCAGCAGAGGCAGGGGGCGCACAGATACGCAGTATTTT.

The rearrangement joins TRBV5-6 to TRBJ2-2, with TRBD2 identical over 8 bases. The V gene's germline CDR1 is SGHDT and CDR2 YYEEEE. Trimming at V came to 2 bases and at J to 5 bases, leaving 8 bases not matched to a gene. This CDR3 is built from 16 residues. In DNA, the CDR3 is TGTGCCAGCAGCTTCTTCGGGACTAGATCTACCGGGGAGCTGTTTTTT. It translates to CASSFFGTRSTGELFF.

This clone appeared a single time. The chain has TRBV2 and TRBJ2-3; TRBD1 matches at 7 bases. The CDR3 sequence is 14 residues long. Germline CDR1 reads SNHLY; CDR2 reads FYNNEI. J lost 4 bases, V lost 5 bases, and 6 bases had no gene match. In DNA, the CDR3 is TGTGCCAGCAGTAGTGACAGGGCGGCAGATACGCAGTATTTT. It translates to CASSSDRAADTQYF.

The rearrangement links TRBV5-1 to TRBJ2-3; possible D gene TRBD1, 5 bases. The germline V gene has CDR1 SGHRS and CDR2 YFSETQ. This CDR3 region has 14 residues. The V and J ends lost 5 bases and 1 base respectively, with 11 bases between them. Here the CDR3 reads CASSPLTGTDTQYF. The CDR3 DNA is TGCGCCAGCAGTCCCCTGACAGGCACAGATACGCAGTATTTT.

The chain recombines TRBV5-1 with TRBJ2-3, with a tentative D call TRBD1 (5 bases). Germline CDR1 and CDR2: SGHRS and YFSETQ. The CDR3 sequence is 12 residues long. V was trimmed by 7 bases and J by 3 bases, leaving 9 bases between them. In DNA form, the CDR3 reads TGCGCCAGCGGAAAGGGGACAGATACGCAGTATTTT. Amino acids: CASGKGTDTQYF.

This clone was detected many times. The chain couples TRBV19 to TRBJ2-7; 8 positions match TRBD2. V shed 4 bases and J 2 bases; nucleotides not matched to a gene: 4. The CDR3 consists of 14 residues. The V gene's germline CDR1 is LNHDA and CDR2 SQIVND (reference sequence). The CDR3 nucleotides read TGTGCCAGTAGTAGCCTAGCGGGTCCCTACGAGCAGTACTTC. It yields the protein CASSSLAGPYEQYF.

This rearrangement joins TRBV6-5 to TRBJ1-5, with 9 bases that match TRBD1. V shed 5 bases, J shed 1 base, and the junction held 3 bases outside the gene matches. Per germline, CDR1 MNHEY and CDR2 SVGAGI. This CDR3 has 15 amino acids. The CDR3 here is CASSPDRGSNQPQHF. CDR3 sequence (DNA): TGTGCCAGCAGTCCGGACAGGGGAAGCAATCAGCCCCAGCATTTT.

V and J are TRBV6-5 and TRBJ1-1, with 11 bases aligning to TRBD1. Germline trimming cut 6 bases from V and 9 bases from J; bases unmatched to any gene: 9. The CDR3 extends over 14 amino acids. CDR1 is MNHEY and CDR2 is SVGAGI in the germline V gene. DNA of the CDR3: TGTGCCAGCAGGGTGGACAGGGGGCTAGAAAAAGCTTTCTTT. This gives the protein CASRVDRGLEKAFF.

The chain joins TRBV6-1 to TRBJ2-7, with TRBD1 as a possible D gene (6 bases). V lost 9 bases and J lost 1, with 13 bases in between. The CDR3 runs 13 residues. Germline V gene lookup returns CDR1 MNHNS and CDR2 SASEGT. Here the CDR3 reads CASQGLGSYEQYF. The CDR3 DNA sequence: TGTGCCAGTCAGGGGTTGGGGTCCTACGAGCAGTACTTC.

In regard to this clone: A single base separates this from a much larger clone, so it may be a read error. This sample also contains other DNA sequences that code for the same CDR3. This rearrangement joins TRBV5-6 to TRBJ1-5, with a possible D match to TRBD1 (5 bases). The CDR3 totals 16 residues. Germline V gene lookup returns CDR1 SGHDT and CDR2 YYEEEE. V was clipped by 0 bases and J by 10 bases, with 20 bases between them. This chain's CDR3 is CASSLGKGRAGQPQHF. The CDR3 DNA reads as TGTGCCAGCAGCTTGGGTAAGGGGCGAGCAGGTCAACCCCAGCATTTT.

This chain connects TRBV7-9 to TRBJ1-1; D gene unclear. CDR1 is SEHNR and CDR2 is FQNEAQ in the germline V gene (reference sequence). V was trimmed by 2 bases and J by 6 bases, leaving 16 bases between them. The CDR3 is 15 residues long. The CDR3 DNA reads TGTGCCAGCAGCTTATCCAGTATGAGGGTCGCTGAAGCTTTCTTT. Translating it yields CASSLSSMRVAEAFF.

A few counts support this clone. The rearrangement uses TRBV10-2 and TRBJ2-5; 7 bases line up with TRBD2. The CDR3 covers 15 residues. The ends lost 6 bases at V and 1 base at J; junction bases unmatched: 8. Germline V gives CDR1 WSHSY, CDR2 SAAADI. CDR3 amino acids: CASSRGEVVQETQYF. The CDR3 DNA is TGCGCCAGCAGCCGGGGGGAGGTGGTCCAAGAGACCCAGTACTTC.

Ten or more counts support this clone. The chain has TRBV18 and TRBJ2-7; 10 nucleotides align to TRBD2. This CDR3 has 17 residues. Trimming at V came to 0 bases and at J to 3 bases, leaving 8 bases not matched to a gene. The V gene's germline CDR1 is KGHSH and CDR2 LQKENI. The CDR3 DNA sequence: TGTGCCAGCTCACCACCGGCCCAACTAGCGGGATTCTACGAGCAGTACTTC. As protein: CASSPPAQLAGFYEQYF.

The rearrangement joins TRBV27 to TRBJ2-5; a weak D match, TRBD2 (6 bases). V shed 11 bases and J shed 7 bases, with 8 bases lying between them. Germline lookup yields CDR1 MNHEY and CDR2 SMNVEV (reference sequence). This CDR3 spans 9 amino acids. The CDR3 sequence: CALGGTQYF. In nucleotides, the CDR3 is TGTGCCCTCGGGGGGACCCAGTACTTC.

The chain employs TRBV2 and TRBJ2-1; 9 nucleotides align to TRBD2. Germline CDR1 reads SNHLY; CDR2 reads FYNNEI. CDR3 size: 13 residues. After removal of 6 bases from V and 5 bases from J, the junction contained 2 bases not matched to a gene. Written as DNA, the CDR3 is TGTGCCAGCAGGGGCGGGAGGGACAATGAGCAGTTCTTC. Protein sequence: CASRGGRDNEQFF.

On this clone: A much larger clone is a single base away; this may be a read error. The chain uses TRBV7-9 and TRBJ2-7; TRBD1 agrees at 7 bases. Trimming removed 5 bases from V and 3 bases from J; junction bases left unmatched: 4. This CDR3 region has 13 residues. Germline V gene lookup returns CDR1 SEHNR and CDR2 FQNEAQ (reference sequence). For the CDR3, the DNA is TGTGCCAGCAGCCCGGGGACAGACTACGAGCAGTACTTC. Translation gives CASSPGTDYEQYF.